This T cell receptor beta chain was captured by sequencing in a study of Ad26.COV2.S vaccination and SARS-CoV-2 variants. Study context: In the study, Ad26.COV2.S was injected intramuscularly once, or twice 56 days apart.

As concerns this clone: Antigen: not known.

Germline V gives CDR1 LNHNV, CDR2 YYDKDF (reference sequence). V gave up 1 base and J gave up 2 bases, with 6 bases separating them. The CDR3 contains 13 residues. Study-wide findings and caveats: Breadth and depth estimates from TCRs may understate total T cell responses. Vaccine recipients showed a spike-specific TCR breadth that was higher than in placebo recipients.

Assay used: immunoSEQ multiplex PCR; TCRdb lists only in-frame clones, some missing. The table records around 300,000 clones, 88% of them present only once. Treatment indicated: roughly 18 received Ad26.COV2.S at low or high dose, single or two shots; roughly five received placebo; per-sample allocation not given. It was on day 63 after the first vaccine or placebo injection that samples were taken. Its platform was an Ad26 vector, and its expressed antigen was Wuhan-strain SARS-CoV-2 spike. The TCR sequence derives from a person between 18 and 60 years old who received the Ad26.COV2.S COVID-19 vaccine or a placebo. The starting material was peripheral blood, obtained in a trial of Ad26.COV2.S vaccine versus placebo. The gene calls are TRBV15 and TRBJ2-7; D is uncertain. This chain's CDR3 is CATSRVVAYEQYF. In nucleotides, the CDR3 is TGTGCCACCAGCAGAGTAGTGGCCTACGAGCAGTACTTC.